This T cell receptor (beta chain) came from a study of CD8 T cells in ankylosing spondylitis. Study-level points and caveats: Clones linked to disease were reported to show significant enrichment in matched ankylosing spondylitis synovial fluid. Some motif variants had been reported before (in reactive arthritis synovial fluid and blood).

Note on this clonotype: Antigen unknown.

Quantitative 5'-RACE with molecular barcodes generated TCR beta libraries. One entry per CDR3 protein results from TCRdb running MiXCR on the 5' RACE reads. The table has 150,000 or so distinct CDR3 sequences, around 8.9% seen once; the top ten hold around 15%. Sequencing input: blood, either unsorted or a sorted T cell fraction (not recorded which). The clonotype comes from a female donor with ankylosing spondylitis or in good health (not recorded which).

The CDR3 DNA reads TGTGCCAGCTCACTAGAGAGCGGGCAAGACCTCTACGAGCAGTACTTC. As protein: CASSLESGQDLYEQYF. J is TRBJ2-7 and V is TRBV18; TRBD2 is a possible D gene (6 bases). Germline CDR1 and CDR2: KGHSH and LQKENI. The CDR3 sequence is 16 residues long. Trimming took 4 bases from V and 3 from J, leaving 19 bases between them.